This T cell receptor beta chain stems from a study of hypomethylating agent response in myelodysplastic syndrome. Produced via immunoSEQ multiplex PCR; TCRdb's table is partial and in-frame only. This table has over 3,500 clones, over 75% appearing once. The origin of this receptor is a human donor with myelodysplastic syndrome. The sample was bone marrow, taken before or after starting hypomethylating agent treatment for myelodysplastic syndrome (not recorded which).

The CDR3 nucleotides read TGTGCCAGCAGTGTGGTAGGGGGTACTGAAGCTTTCTTT. Protein: CASSVVGGTEAFF. V and J are TRBV25-1 and TRBJ1-1; D may be TRBD1 (6 bases). V shed 4 bases and J shed 5 bases, with 11 bases lying between them. CDR3 size: 13 residues. Germline V CDR1 and CDR2: MGHDK, SYGVNS.